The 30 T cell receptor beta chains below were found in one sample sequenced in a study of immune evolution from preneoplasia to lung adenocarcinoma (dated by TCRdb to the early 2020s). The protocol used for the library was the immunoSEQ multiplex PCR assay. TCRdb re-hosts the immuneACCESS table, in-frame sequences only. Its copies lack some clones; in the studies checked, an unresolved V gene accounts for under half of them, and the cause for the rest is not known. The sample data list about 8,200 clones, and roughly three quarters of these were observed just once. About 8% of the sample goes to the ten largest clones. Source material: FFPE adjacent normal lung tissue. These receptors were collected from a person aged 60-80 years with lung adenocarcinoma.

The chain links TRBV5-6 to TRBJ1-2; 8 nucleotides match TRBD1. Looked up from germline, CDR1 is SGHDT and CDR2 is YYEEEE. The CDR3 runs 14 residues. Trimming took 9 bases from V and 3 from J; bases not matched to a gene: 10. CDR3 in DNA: TGTGCCATCATCTCGACAGGGGCTTACTATGGCTACACCTTC. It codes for CAIISTGAYYGYTF.

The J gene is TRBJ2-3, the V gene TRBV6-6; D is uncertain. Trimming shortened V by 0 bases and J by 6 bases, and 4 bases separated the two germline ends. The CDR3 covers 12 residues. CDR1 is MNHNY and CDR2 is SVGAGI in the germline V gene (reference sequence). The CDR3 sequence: CASSYSRDTQYF. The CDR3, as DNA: TGTGCCAGCAGTTACTCTAGGGATACGCAGTATTTT.

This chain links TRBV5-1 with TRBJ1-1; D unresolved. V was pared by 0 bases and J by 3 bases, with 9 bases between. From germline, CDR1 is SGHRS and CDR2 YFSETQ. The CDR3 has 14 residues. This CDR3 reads CASSLGVGYTEAFF. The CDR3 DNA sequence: TGCGCCAGCAGCTTGGGAGTAGGATACACTGAAGCTTTCTTT.

In DNA, the CDR3 is TGTGCCAGCAGAGCTAGTCACACTGAAGCTTTCTTT. Protein: CASRASHTEAFF. J is TRBJ1-1 and V is TRBV6-5; D remains ambiguous. The length of the CDR3 is 12 residues. Looked up from germline, CDR1 is MNHEY and CDR2 is SVGAGI. The V and J ends lost 6 bases and 3 bases respectively, with 8 bases between them.

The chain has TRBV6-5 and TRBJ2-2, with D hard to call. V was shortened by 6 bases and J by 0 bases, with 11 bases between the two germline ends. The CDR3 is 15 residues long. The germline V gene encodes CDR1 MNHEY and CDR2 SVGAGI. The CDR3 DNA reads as TGTGCCAGCAGATACCGGTTCGCGAACACCGGGGAGCTGTTTTTT. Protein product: CASRYRFANTGELFF.

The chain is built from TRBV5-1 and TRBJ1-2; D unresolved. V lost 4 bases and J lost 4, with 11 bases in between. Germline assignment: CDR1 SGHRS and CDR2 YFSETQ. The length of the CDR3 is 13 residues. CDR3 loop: CASSDGPSYGYTF. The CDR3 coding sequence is TGCGCCAGCAGCGATGGACCAAGCTATGGCTACACCTTC.

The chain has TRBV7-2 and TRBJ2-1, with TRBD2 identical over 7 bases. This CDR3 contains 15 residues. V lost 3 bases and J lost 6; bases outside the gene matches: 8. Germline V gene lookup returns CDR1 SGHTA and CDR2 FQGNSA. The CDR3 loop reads CASSLTAGFVNEQFF. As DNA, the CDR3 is TGTGCCAGCAGCTTGACAGCGGGATTTGTCAATGAGCAGTTCTTC.

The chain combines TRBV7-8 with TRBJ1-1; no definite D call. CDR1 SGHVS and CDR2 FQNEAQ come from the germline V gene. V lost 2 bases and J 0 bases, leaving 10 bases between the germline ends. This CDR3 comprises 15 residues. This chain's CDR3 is CASSLYTTVNTEAFF. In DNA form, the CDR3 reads TGTGCCAGCAGCTTATACACGACCGTGAACACTGAAGCTTTCTTT.

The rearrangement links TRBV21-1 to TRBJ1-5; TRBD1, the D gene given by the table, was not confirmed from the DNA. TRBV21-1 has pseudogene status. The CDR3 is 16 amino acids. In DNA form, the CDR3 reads TGTGCCAGCAGCAAACTACAGGGAAGGGGAAATCAGCCCCAGCATTTT. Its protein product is CASSKLQGRGNQPQHF.

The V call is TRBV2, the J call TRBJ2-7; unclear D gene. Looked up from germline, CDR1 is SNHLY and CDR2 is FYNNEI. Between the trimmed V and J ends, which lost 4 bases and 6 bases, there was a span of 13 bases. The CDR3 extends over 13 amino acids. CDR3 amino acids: CASSVSGMREQYF. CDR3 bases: TGTGCCAGCAGTGTTTCCGGCATGCGCGAGCAGTACTTC.

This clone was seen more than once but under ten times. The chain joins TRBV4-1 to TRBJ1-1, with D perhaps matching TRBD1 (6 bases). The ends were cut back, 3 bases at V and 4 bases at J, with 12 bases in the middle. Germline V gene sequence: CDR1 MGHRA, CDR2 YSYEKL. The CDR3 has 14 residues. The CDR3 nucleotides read TGCGCCAGCAGCCAGGGTACAGGGACCACTGAAGCTTTCTTT. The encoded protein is CASSQGTGTTEAFF.

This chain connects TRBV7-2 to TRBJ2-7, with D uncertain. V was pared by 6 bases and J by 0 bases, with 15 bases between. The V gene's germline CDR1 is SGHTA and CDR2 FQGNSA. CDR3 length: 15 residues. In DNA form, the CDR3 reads TGTGCCAGCAGTTTCCGAGGAGCGAGCTCCTACGAGCAGTACTTC. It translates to CASSFRGASSYEQYF.

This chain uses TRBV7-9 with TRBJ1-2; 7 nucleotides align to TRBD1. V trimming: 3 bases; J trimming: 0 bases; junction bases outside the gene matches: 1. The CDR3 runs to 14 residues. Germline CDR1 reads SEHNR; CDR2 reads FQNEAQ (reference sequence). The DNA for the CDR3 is TGTGCCAGCAGCTTGGGGACAGCTAACTATGGCTACACCTTC. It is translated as CASSLGTANYGYTF.

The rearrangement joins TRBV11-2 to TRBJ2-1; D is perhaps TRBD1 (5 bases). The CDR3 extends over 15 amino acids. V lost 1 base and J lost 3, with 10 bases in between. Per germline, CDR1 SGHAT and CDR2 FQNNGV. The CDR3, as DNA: TGTGCCAGCAGCTTAGGGCAGGGTGACTACAATGAGCAGTTCTTC. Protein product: CASSLGQGDYNEQFF.

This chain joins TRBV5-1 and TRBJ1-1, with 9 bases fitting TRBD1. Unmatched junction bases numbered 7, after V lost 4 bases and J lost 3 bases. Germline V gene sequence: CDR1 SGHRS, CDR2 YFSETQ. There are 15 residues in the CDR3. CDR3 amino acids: CASSPGRDRDTEAFF. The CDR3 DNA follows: TGCGCCAGCAGCCCGGGGCGGGACAGGGACACTGAAGCTTTCTTT.

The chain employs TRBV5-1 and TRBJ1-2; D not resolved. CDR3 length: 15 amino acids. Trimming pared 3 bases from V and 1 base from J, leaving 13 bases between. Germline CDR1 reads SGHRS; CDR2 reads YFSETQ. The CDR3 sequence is CASSSQEQNNYGYTF. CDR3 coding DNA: TGCGCCAGCAGCTCCCAAGAACAGAATAACTATGGCTACACCTTC.

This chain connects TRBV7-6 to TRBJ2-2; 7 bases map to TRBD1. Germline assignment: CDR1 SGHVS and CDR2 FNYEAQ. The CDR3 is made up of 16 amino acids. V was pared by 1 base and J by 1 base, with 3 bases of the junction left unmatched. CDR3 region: CASSLGQGENTGELFF. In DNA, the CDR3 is TGTGCCAGCAGCTTAGGCCAGGGGGAGAACACCGGGGAGCTGTTTTTT.

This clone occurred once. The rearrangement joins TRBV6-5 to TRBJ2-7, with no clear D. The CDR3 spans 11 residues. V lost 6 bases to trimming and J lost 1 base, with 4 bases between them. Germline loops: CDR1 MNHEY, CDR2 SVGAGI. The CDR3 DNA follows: TGTGCCAGCAGCCAATCCTACGAGCAGTACTTC. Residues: CASSQSYEQYF.

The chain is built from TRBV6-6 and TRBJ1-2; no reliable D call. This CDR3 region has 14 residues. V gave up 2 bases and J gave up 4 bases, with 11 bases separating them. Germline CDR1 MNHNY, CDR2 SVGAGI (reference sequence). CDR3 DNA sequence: TGTGCCAGCAGTTACGAGGAGTGGAGCTATGGCTACACCTTC. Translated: CASSYEEWSYGYTF.

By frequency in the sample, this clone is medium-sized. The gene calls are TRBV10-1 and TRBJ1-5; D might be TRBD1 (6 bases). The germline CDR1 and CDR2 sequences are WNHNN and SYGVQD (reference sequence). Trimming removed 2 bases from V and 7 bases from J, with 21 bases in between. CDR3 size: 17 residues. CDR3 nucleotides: TGCGCCAGCAGTGAGCCTCTTGAAAGGGGGGCCAGACAGCCCCAGCATTTT. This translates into CASSEPLERGARQPQHF.

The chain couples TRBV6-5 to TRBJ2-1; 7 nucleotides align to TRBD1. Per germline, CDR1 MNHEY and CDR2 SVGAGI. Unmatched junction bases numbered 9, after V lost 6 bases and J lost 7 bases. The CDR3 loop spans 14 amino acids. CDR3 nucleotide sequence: TGTGCCAGCAGCCGCGACGACAGGGCGAATGAGCAGTTCTTC. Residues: CASSRDDRANEQFF.

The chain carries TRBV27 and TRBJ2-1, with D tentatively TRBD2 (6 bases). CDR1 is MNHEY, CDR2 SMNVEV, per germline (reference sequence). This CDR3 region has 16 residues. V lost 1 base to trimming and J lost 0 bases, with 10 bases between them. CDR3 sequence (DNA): TGTGCCAGCAGTTTATTGGGCGGGACCTCCTACAATGAGCAGTTCTTC. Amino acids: CASSLLGGTSYNEQFF.

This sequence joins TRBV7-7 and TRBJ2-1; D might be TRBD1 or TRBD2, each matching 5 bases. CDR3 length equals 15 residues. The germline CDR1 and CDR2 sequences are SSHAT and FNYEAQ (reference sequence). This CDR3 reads CASATGSSSYNEQFF. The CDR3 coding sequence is TGTGCTAGCGCCACAGGTTCAAGCTCCTACAATGAGCAGTTCTTC.

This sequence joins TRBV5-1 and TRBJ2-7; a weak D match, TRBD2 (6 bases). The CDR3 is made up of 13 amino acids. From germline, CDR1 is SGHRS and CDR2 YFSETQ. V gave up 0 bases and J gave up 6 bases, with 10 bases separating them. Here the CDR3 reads CASSLATSLEQYF. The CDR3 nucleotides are TGCGCCAGCAGCTTGGCAACTAGCCTCGAGCAGTACTTC.

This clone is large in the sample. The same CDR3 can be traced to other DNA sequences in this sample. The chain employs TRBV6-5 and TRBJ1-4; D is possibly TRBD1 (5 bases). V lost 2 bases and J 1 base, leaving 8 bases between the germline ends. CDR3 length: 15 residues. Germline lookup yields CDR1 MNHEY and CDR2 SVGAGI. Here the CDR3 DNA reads TGTGCCAGCAGTTACACTACAGGAACTAATGAAAAACTGTTTTTT. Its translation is CASSYTTGTNEKLFF.

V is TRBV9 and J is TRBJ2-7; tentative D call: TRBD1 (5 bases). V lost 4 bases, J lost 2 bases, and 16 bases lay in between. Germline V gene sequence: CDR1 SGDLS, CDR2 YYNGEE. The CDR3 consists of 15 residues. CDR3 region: CASSPKAGQPYEQYF. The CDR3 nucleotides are TGTGCCAGCAGCCCAAAGGCCGGACAACCCTACGAGCAGTACTTC.

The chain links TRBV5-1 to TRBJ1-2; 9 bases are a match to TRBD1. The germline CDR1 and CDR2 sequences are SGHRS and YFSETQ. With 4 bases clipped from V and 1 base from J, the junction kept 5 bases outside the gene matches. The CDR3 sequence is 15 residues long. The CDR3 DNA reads TGCGCCAGCAGCCCTGGGACAGGGATTAACTATGGCTACACCTTC. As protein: CASSPGTGINYGYTF.

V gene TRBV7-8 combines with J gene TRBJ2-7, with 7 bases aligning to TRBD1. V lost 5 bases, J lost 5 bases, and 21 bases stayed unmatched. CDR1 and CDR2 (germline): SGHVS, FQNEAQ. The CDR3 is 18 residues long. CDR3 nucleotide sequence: TGTGCCAGCAGCAAATTGACAGGGCCACAAAGCTTAAGTCACGAGCAGTACTTC. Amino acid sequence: CASSKLTGPQSLSHEQYF.

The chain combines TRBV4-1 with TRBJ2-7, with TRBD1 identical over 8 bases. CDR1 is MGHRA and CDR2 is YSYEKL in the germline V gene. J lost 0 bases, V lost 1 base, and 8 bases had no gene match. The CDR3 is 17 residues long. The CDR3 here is CASSQGPRDRGSYEQYF. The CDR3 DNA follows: TGCGCCAGCAGCCAAGGTCCGCGAGACAGGGGCTCCTACGAGCAGTACTTC.

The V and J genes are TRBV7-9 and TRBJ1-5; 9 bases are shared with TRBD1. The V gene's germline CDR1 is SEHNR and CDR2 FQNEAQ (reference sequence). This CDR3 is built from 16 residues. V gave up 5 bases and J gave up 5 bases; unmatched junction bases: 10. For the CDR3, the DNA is TGTGCCAGCAGCAGAGGGACAGGGATAATCTATCAGCCCCAGCATTTT. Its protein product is CASSRGTGIIYQPQHF.